This T cell receptor (beta chain) comes out of a study of neurological immune-mediated disorders. This clonotype was recorded only once. TCRdb re-derived calls from the 5' RACE reads in MiXCR, one entry per CDR3 protein. The profile shows tens of thousands of distinct CDR3 sequences, about 13% of them singletons. The J segment lost 2 bases and the V segment lost 4 bases, leaving 1 base of the junction unmatched. Germline V CDR1 and CDR2: SGHTA, FQGNSA. The CDR3 consists of 15 residues. Sample time point: longitudinal time-point 2. The sequenced material came from PBMCs. The V gene is TRBV7-2, the J gene TRBJ2-3; 12 nucleotides line up with TRBD2. This clonotype was sampled from a female donor with HTLV-1-associated myelopathy (HAM/TSP). The CDR3 is CASSSSGGATDTQYF. CDR3 sequence (DNA): TGTGCCAGCAGCTCTAGCGGGGGGGCCACAGATACGCAGTATTTT. Filled out from reference TRBV7-2 and TRBJ2-3, the complete variable domain reads GAGVSQSPSNKVTEKGKDVELRCDPISGHTALYWYRQSLGQGLEFLIYFQGNSAPDKSGLPSDRFSAERTGGSVSTLTIQRTQQEDSAVYLCASSSSGGATDTQYFGPGTRLTVL.